The 26 T cell receptor beta chains reported below all come from one sample, sequenced in a study of blood T cell repertoires in COVID-19. The protocol was immunoSEQ multiplex PCR, while the TCRdb copy is restricted to in-frame clones and leaves out a portion. This sample has around 260,000 clones, with approximately 88% found just once. The material sequenced was peripheral blood. The receptors here all came from a woman between 65 and 79 years old with COVID-19, enrolled during active disease.

The chain joins TRBV5-1 to TRBJ1-2, with unresolved D. The V gene's germline CDR1 is SGHRS and CDR2 YFSETQ. V lost 4 bases and J lost 4, with 14 bases in between. This CDR3 contains 14 residues. The CDR3 DNA reads as TGCGCCAGCAGCACGGACGGGGAGGGCTATGGCTACACCTTC. This translates into CASSTDGEGYGYTF.

This chain joins TRBV6-5 and TRBJ2-7; 9 positions agree with TRBD1. This CDR3 contains 14 residues. Germline loops: CDR1 MNHEY, CDR2 SVGAGI. Trimming cost V 4 bases and J 6 bases; bases outside gene matches: 7. Here the CDR3 reads CASSSSGTGLEQYF. The CDR3 region has the DNA TGTGCCAGCAGTTCCTCCGGGACAGGGCTCGAGCAGTACTTC.

The rearrangement joins TRBV28 to TRBJ1-3, with D perhaps matching TRBD1 (6 bases). Trimming left V 2 bases short and J 3 bases short, with 8 bases between. Germline CDR1 is MDHEN and CDR2 is SYDVKM. The CDR3 has 14 residues. The CDR3 reads CASSLLTGGNTIYF. CDR3 coding DNA: TGTGCCAGCAGTTTACTGACAGGTGGAAACACCATATATTTT.

The chain employs TRBV28 and TRBJ2-3; 8 bases fit TRBD2. From germline, CDR1 is MDHEN and CDR2 SYDVKM. The CDR3 runs 16 residues. J gave up 1 base and V 5 bases, and 8 bases lay outside the gene matches. CDR3 amino acids: CASSPSSGQGTDTQYF. As DNA, the CDR3 is TGTGCCAGCAGTCCCTCTAGCGGGCAAGGCACAGATACGCAGTATTTT.

The J gene is TRBJ2-1, the V gene TRBV9; 14 nucleotides agree with TRBD2. The CDR3 has 15 residues. The V gene end was trimmed by 2 bases and the J gene end by 8 bases; junction bases not matched to a gene: 3. CDR1 is SGDLS and CDR2 is YYNGEE in the germline V gene. The CDR3 region has the DNA TGTGCCAGCAGCGTGACTAGCGGGAGGGCCCATGAGCAGTTCTTC. Its translation is CASSVTSGRAHEQFF.

The chain carries TRBV7-9 and TRBJ2-1, with 7 nucleotides matching TRBD2. CDR3 length: 17 amino acids. Germline trimming cut 6 bases from V and 5 bases from J; bases unmatched to any gene: 16. Germline V gives CDR1 SEHNR, CDR2 FQNEAQ (reference sequence). CDR3 in DNA: TGTGCCAGCAGGGAAGTTATGGGACTATATAAAAACAATGAGCAGTTCTTC. Its translation: CASREVMGLYKNNEQFF.

The chain recombines TRBV7-2 with TRBJ2-1; maybe TRBD1 (5 bases). The germline CDR1 and CDR2 sequences are SGHTA and FQGNSA. The CDR3 is 13 amino acids. Trimming pared 3 bases from V and 4 bases from J, leaving 7 bases between. CDR3 sequence: CASSFNRYNEQFF. The CDR3, as DNA: TGTGCCAGCAGCTTTAACAGGTACAATGAGCAGTTCTTC.

The chain links TRBV29-1 to TRBJ1-1; 7 bases match TRBD1. Germline V gives CDR1 SQVTM, CDR2 ANQGSEA. V shed 5 bases and J 1 base; nucleotides not matched to a gene: 7. The CDR3 has 14 amino acids. As DNA, the CDR3 is TGCAGCGTTTATCAGGGACAGCAGAACACTGAAGCTTTCTTT. Its translation: CSVYQGQQNTEAFF.

The rearrangement uses TRBV2 and TRBJ2-7; D not certain. This CDR3 region has 15 residues. From germline, CDR1 is SNHLY and CDR2 FYNNEI. With 4 bases removed from V and 6 bases from J, the gap between germline ends came to 19 bases. The CDR3 coding sequence is TGTGCCAGCAGTGGAGGTACCGGCACTTTGGGCGAGCAGTACTTC. Translating gives CASSGGTGTLGEQYF.

The chain joins TRBV7-9 to TRBJ1-1, with 7 bases matching TRBD1. Trimming removed 6 bases from V and 3 bases from J; junction bases left unmatched: 10. Per germline, CDR1 SEHNR and CDR2 FQNEAQ (reference sequence). The CDR3 runs 15 residues. The CDR3 sequence: CASSRNRGGDTEAFF. CDR3 bases: TGTGCCAGCAGTCGAAACAGGGGTGGGGACACTGAAGCTTTCTTT.

V is TRBV27 and J is TRBJ2-3; 9 nucleotides match TRBD2. Germline CDR1 is MNHEY and CDR2 is SMNVEV (reference sequence). After removal of 3 bases from V and 2 bases from J, the junction contained 3 bases not matched to a gene. The CDR3 consists of 15 residues. CDR3 in DNA: TGTGCCAGCAGTTTCGGCGGGAGGGCCACAGATACGCAGTATTTT. Protein product: CASSFGGRATDTQYF.

This chain links TRBV10-3 with TRBJ2-7; D gene uncertain. The V and J ends lost 3 bases and 2 bases respectively, with 8 bases between them. CDR1 is ENHRY and CDR2 is SYGVKD in the germline V gene. The CDR3 consists of 13 residues. The CDR3 nucleotides read TGTGCCATCAGTGAAACTGTTACCTACGAGCAGTACTTC. Translating gives CAISETVTYEQYF.

The chain combines TRBV5-6 with TRBJ1-2; no firm D call. V lost 4 bases and J 4 bases, leaving 11 bases between the germline ends. The CDR3 extends over 13 amino acids. Germline V CDR1 and CDR2: SGHDT, YYEEEE. The CDR3 DNA sequence: TGTGCCAGCAGCCCTGGAGGGTCCTATGGCTACACCTTC. Residues: CASSPGGSYGYTF. The full variable domain, in which reference TRBV5-6 and TRBJ1-2 provide the parts outside the CDR3, is DAGVTQSPTHLIKTRGQQVTLRCSPKSGHDTVSWYQQALGQGPQFIFQYYEEEERQRGNFPDRFSGHQFPNYSSELNVNALLLGDSALYLCASSPGGSYGYTFGSGTRLTVV.

This rearrangement joins TRBV30 to TRBJ2-7, with a possible D match to TRBD1 (5 bases). The germline V gene has CDR1 GTSNPN and CDR2 SVGIG (reference sequence). The V and J ends lost 5 bases and 0 bases respectively, with 11 bases between them. The CDR3 runs to 13 residues. The CDR3: CAWVSTGSYEQYF. The CDR3 bases are TGTGCCTGGGTTTCAACAGGCTCCTACGAGCAGTACTTC.

The chain links TRBV5-1 to TRBJ1-4; D may be TRBD1 (5 bases). The CDR3 covers 15 residues. Germline V gene lookup returns CDR1 SGHRS and CDR2 YFSETQ. V shed 4 bases and J shed 5 bases, with 15 bases lying between them. The CDR3 DNA is TGCGCCAGCAGCGCATCAGGGTCAAGGAATGAAAAACTGTTTTTT. It encodes CASSASGSRNEKLFF.

This clone was counted only a few times. The sample contains more than one DNA sequence encoding this CDR3. The chain employs TRBV6-6 and TRBJ1-1, with D uncertain. V shed 4 bases and J shed 0 bases, with 9 bases lying between them. Looked up from germline, CDR1 is MNHNY and CDR2 is SVGAGI (reference sequence). The length of the CDR3 is 14 residues. The CDR3 here is CASSSRGLNTEAFF. The CDR3, as DNA: TGTGCCAGCAGTTCTCGAGGGCTGAACACTGAAGCTTTCTTT.

The rearrangement links TRBV19 to TRBJ1-5; TRBD1 agrees at 8 bases. J gave up 6 bases and V 4 bases, and 2 bases lay outside the gene matches. This CDR3 region has 13 residues. Germline CDR1 reads LNHDA; CDR2 reads SQIVND (reference sequence). DNA for the CDR3: TGTGCCAGTAGTAACAGGGGGTCTCAGCCCCAGCATTTT. Amino acids: CASSNRGSQPQHF.

This CDR3 reads CASSKPGLAGKNIQYF. CDR3 DNA: TGTGCCAGCAGCAAACCGGGACTAGCGGGCAAAAACATTCAGTACTTC. The chain recombines TRBV7-9 with TRBJ2-4; 12 bases match TRBD2. Germline CDR1 SEHNR, CDR2 FQNEAQ (reference sequence). This CDR3 is built from 16 residues. Unmatched junction bases numbered 5, after V lost 5 bases and J lost 3 bases.

The chain has TRBV10-3 and TRBJ2-5, with 7 bases that match TRBD2. The CDR3 sequence is 16 residues long. Trimming at V came to 0 bases and at J to 2 bases, leaving 6 bases not matched to a gene. Germline assignment: CDR1 ENHRY and CDR2 SYGVKD. The CDR3 nucleotides read TGTGCCATCAGTGAGTCCTCTAGCGGAAAACAAGAGACCCAGTACTTC. It encodes CAISESSSGKQETQYF.

The genes are TRBV19 and TRBJ2-1, with a weak D call TRBD2 (5 bases). Per the germline V gene, CDR1 is LNHDA and CDR2 is SQIVND (reference sequence). Trimming removed 1 base from V and 0 bases from J, with 16 bases in between. The CDR3 loop spans 18 amino acids. The chain's CDR3 is CASSIALGPGISYNEQFF. The CDR3 coding sequence is TGTGCCAGTAGTATAGCCCTAGGGCCCGGGATCTCCTACAATGAGCAGTTCTTC.

This clone was observed a handful of times. This sequence joins TRBV10-3 and TRBJ2-7, with 11 bases matching TRBD2. Germline CDR1 ENHRY, CDR2 SYGVKD. The CDR3 spans 16 residues. V was pared by 0 bases and J by 3 bases, with 4 bases of the junction left unmatched. The CDR3 coding sequence is TGTGCCATCAGTGAGTCGTCTACTAGCGGGAGCTACGAGCAGTACTTC. Its protein is CAISESSTSGSYEQYF.

V usage is TRBV30 and J usage is TRBJ2-1; TRBD2 might be the D (5 bases). Germline V gene data show CDR1 as GTSNPN and CDR2 as SVGIG (reference sequence). This CDR3 is 11 amino acids long. Between the trimmed V and J ends, which lost 4 bases and 12 bases, there was a span of 13 bases. The CDR3 sequence is CAWTHSGPQFF. The DNA of the CDR3 is TGTGCCTGGACCCACAGCGGCCCGCAGTTCTTC.

The chain carries TRBV28 and TRBJ2-1, with 10 bases that match TRBD1. CDR1 is MDHEN and CDR2 is SYDVKM in the germline V gene. Losses at the gene ends were 6 bases for V and 8 bases for J; bases not matched to a gene: 13. The CDR3 runs to 16 residues. CDR3 amino acids: CASSGYRDRGSDEQFF. Written as DNA, the CDR3 is TGTGCCAGCAGCGGATATCGGGACAGGGGTAGCGATGAGCAGTTCTTC.

The rearrangement joins TRBV28 to TRBJ2-2; D may be TRBD1 (6 bases). Germline loops: CDR1 MDHEN, CDR2 SYDVKM. V was pared by 8 bases and J by 4 bases, with 11 bases between. The CDR3 extends over 13 amino acids. The CDR3 DNA is TGTGCCAGCGGGCAGGGGCGCACCGGGGAGCTGTTTTTT. The encoded protein is CASGQGRTGELFF.

The chain links TRBV5-1 to TRBJ1-3, with D possibly being TRBD1 (5 bases). The germline V gene encodes CDR1 SGHRS and CDR2 YFSETQ. V was pared by 5 bases and J by 6 bases, with 15 bases between. This CDR3 is 14 amino acids long. The CDR3 coding sequence is TGCGCCAGCAGATTCGGTACAGGAACAAACACCATATATTTT. It codes for CASRFGTGTNTIYF.

This clone came up once. The J gene is TRBJ1-1, the V gene TRBV30; no clear D. The CDR3 totals 16 residues. Germline V gene lookup returns CDR1 GTSNPN and CDR2 SVGIG (reference sequence). V gave up 0 bases and J gave up 3 bases, with 17 bases separating them. The CDR3 coding sequence is TGTGCCTGGAGTGTACGGTTCGATGCACGGTACACTGAAGCTTTCTTT. This codes for CAWSVRFDARYTEAFF.